This TCR beta chain stems from a study of cytomegalovirus exposure and HLA in healthy donors. For the study at large: Roughly 85 million unique TCRs from HLA-typed donors made up an early data release. The study, taken as a whole, reports: Later on, analysis showed that most CMV-associated TCR beta chains appeared to be HLA-restricted. HLA alleles were associated with roughly 17,000 TCR beta sequences in a later analysis at 0.05 false discovery rate.

PCR was performed using 60 Vbeta and 13 Jbeta primers. As handled by the study authors: A later analysis tallied approximately 78 million unique TCR beta chains, 8.5 million to 11 million of them shared. Libraries were prepared by immunoSEQ multiplex PCR; TCRdb keeps only in-frame clonotypes and omits some of them. V, J and clone size are taken as reported in that table, and D and trimming were inferred from the DNA itself. The sample consists of around 130,000 clones, approximately 72% of them appearing once. About this clone itself: The antigen is undetermined.

The CDR3 spans 14 residues. V shed 5 bases and J 5 bases; nucleotides not matched to a gene: 8. Germline CDR1 reads MNHNS; CDR2 reads SASEGT. The receptor comes from a woman in her fifties or sixties in good health and CMV-seronegative. The chain couples TRBV6-1 to TRBJ1-1; 7 bases fit TRBD1. Sequenced sample: PBMCs. In DNA form, the CDR3 reads TGTGCCAGCAGTTCCGGGACAGTAGGGACTGAAGCTTTCTTT. Translated: CASSSGTVGTEAFF.